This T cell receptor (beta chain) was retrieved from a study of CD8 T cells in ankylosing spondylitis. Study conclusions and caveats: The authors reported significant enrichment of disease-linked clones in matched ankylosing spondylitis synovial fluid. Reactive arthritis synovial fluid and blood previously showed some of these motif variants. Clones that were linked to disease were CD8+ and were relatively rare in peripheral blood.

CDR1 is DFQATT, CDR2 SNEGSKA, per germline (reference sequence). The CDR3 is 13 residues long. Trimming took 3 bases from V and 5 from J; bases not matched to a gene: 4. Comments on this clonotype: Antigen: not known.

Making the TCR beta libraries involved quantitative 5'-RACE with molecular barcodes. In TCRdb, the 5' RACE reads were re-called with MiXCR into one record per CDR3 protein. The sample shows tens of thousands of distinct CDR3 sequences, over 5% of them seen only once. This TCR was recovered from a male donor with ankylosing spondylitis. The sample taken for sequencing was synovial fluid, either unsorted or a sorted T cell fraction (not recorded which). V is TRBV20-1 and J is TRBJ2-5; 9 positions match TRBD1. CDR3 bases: TGCAGTGCTAGGGGGGACAGGGTGGAGACCCAGTACTTC. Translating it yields CSARGDRVETQYF.